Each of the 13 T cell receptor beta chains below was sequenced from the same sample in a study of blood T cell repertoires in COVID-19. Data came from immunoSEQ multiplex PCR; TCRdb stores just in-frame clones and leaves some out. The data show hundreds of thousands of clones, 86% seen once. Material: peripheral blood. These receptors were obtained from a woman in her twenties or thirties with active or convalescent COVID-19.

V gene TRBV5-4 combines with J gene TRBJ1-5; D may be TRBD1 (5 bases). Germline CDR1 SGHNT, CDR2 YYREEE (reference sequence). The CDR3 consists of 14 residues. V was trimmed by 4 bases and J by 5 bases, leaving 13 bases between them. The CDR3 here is CASSAGGGDQPQHF. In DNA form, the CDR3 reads TGTGCCAGCAGCGCGGGGGGGGGAGATCAGCCCCAGCATTTT.

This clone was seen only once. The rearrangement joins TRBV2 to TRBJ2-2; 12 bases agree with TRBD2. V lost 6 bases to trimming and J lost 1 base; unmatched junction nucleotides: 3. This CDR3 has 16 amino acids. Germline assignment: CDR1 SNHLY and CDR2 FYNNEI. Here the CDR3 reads CASRPGLAGNTGELFF. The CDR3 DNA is TGTGCCAGCAGACCGGGACTAGCGGGGAACACCGGGGAGCTGTTTTTT.

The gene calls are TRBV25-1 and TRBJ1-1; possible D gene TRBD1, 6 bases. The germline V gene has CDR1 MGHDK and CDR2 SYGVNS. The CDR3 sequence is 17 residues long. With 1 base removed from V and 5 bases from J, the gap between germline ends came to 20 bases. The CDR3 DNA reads TGTGCCAGCAGTGAATGGGGTGATGGGGGCGTTAGGACTGAAGCTTTCTTT. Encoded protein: CASSEWGDGGVRTEAFF.

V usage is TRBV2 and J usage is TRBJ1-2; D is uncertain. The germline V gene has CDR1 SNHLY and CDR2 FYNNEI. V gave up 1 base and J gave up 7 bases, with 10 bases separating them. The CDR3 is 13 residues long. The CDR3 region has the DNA TGTGCCAGCAGTGAAGGGGGAGGTGTTGGCTACACCTTC. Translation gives CASSEGGGVGYTF. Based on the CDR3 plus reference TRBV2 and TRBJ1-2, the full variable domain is EPEVTQTPSHQVTQMGQEVILRCVPISNHLYFYWYRQILGQKVEFLVSFYNNEISEKSEIFDDQFSVERPDGSNFTLKIRSTKLEDSAMYFCASSEGGGVGYTFGSGTRLTVV.

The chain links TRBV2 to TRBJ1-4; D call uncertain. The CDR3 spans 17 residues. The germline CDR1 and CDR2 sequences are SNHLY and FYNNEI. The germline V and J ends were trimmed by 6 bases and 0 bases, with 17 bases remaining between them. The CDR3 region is CASSPPGQAPTNEKLFF. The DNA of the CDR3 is TGTGCCAGCAGCCCCCCCGGCCAGGCACCAACTAATGAAAAACTGTTTTTT. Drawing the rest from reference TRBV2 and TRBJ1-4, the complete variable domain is EPEVTQTPSHQVTQMGQEVILRCVPISNHLYFYWYRQILGQKVEFLVSFYNNEISEKSEIFDDQFSVERPDGSNFTLKIRSTKLEDSAMYFCASSPPGQAPTNEKLFFGSGTQLSVL.

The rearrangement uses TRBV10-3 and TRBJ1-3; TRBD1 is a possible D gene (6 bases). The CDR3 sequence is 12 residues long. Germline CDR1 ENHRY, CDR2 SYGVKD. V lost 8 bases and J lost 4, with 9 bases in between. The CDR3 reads CAIDQGGNTIYF. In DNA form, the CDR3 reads TGTGCCATCGATCAGGGGGGAAACACCATATATTTT.

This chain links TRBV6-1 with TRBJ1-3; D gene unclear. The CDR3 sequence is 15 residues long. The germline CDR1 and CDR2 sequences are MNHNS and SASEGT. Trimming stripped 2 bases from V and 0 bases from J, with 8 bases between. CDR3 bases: TGTGCCAGCAGTGAATTTCCCAGCTCTGGAAACACCATATATTTT. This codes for CASSEFPSSGNTIYF.

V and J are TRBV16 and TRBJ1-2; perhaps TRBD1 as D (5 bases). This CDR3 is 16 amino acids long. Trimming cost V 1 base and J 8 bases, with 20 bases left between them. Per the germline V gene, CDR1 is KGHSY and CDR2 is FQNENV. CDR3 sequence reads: CASSQWIQGNQLGYTF. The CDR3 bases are TGTGCCAGCAGCCAATGGATCCAGGGTAACCAGTTAGGCTACACCTTC. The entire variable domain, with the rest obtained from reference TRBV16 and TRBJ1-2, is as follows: GEEVAQTPKHLVRGEGQKAKLYCAPIKGHSYVFWYQQVLKNEFKFLISFQNENVFDETGMPKERFSAKCLPNSPCSLEIQATKLEDSAVYFCASSQWIQGNQLGYTFGSGTRLTVV.

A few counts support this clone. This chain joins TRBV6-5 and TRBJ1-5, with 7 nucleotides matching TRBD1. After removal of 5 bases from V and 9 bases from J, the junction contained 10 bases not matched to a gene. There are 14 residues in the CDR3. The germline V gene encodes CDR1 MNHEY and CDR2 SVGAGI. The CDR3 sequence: CASSQGQRIGPQHF. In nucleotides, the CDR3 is TGTGCCAGCAGTCAGGGACAGAGGATTGGGCCCCAGCATTTT.

The CDR3 DNA is TGTGCCAGCAGCCACTTTCCGACAGGGGGGAACACTGAAGCTTTCTTT. Residues: CASSHFPTGGNTEAFF. The chain joins TRBV4-2 to TRBJ1-1; 9 bases are a match to TRBD1. Germline V gene lookup returns CDR1 LGHNA and CDR2 YNFKEQ. The CDR3 consists of 16 residues. V was clipped by 3 bases and J by 1 base; unmatched bases: 6.

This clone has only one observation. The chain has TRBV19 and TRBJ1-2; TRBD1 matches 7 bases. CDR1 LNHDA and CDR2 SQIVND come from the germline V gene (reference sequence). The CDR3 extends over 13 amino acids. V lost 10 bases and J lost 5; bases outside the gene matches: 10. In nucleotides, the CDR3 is TGTGCCACCTTAGACAGGGAAAGATATGGCTACACCTTC. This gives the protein CATLDRERYGYTF.

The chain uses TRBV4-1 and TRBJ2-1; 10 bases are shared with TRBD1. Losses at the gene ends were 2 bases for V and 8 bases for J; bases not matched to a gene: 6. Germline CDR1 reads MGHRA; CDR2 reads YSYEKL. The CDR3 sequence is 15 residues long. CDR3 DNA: TGCGCCAGCAGCCAACCGGGACAGGGGTTCGATGAGCAGTTCTTC. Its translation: CASSQPGQGFDEQFF.

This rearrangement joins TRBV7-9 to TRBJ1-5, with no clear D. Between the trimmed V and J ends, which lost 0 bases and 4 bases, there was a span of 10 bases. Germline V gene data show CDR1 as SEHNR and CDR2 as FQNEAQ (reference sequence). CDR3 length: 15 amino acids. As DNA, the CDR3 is TGTGCCAGCAGCTTAGCCCGTGGCGGTAATCAGCCCCAGCATTTT. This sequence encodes CASSLARGGNQPQHF.